This passage covers 21 T cell receptor beta chains from one sample sequenced in a study of T cell clonotyping in hematopoietic cell transplantation. Using immunoSEQ multiplex PCR, the repertoire was profiled, and TCRdb retains in-frame clones only, with some absent. Altogether 5,000 to 6,500 clones are present, approximately 87% being singletons, with the ten largest covering approximately 15%. The sample consisted of peripheral blood mononuclear cells, taken 180 days after allogeneic stem cell transplant. These receptors came from a female patient aged 45 to 65 who had an allogeneic stem cell transplant from an unrelated donor, so the T cells may come from the graft donor. Some clones in this sample may be carry-over from other donors' samples.

This clone was observed a few times. This chain uses TRBV7-9 with TRBJ2-6; tentatively, D is TRBD2 (5 bases). Germline values: CDR1 SEHNR, CDR2 FQNEAQ (reference sequence). Trimming stripped 5 bases from V and 0 bases from J, with 20 bases between. CDR3 length equals 19 residues. Here the CDR3 reads CASSPAMKDSLSGANVLTF. The CDR3 DNA sequence: TGTGCCAGCAGCCCCGCGATGAAGGACTCCCTCTCTGGGGCCAACGTCCTGACTTTC.

The chain carries TRBV7-9 and TRBJ2-1; D is unclear. Per germline, CDR1 SEHNR and CDR2 FQNEAQ (reference sequence). V gave up 7 bases and J gave up 7 bases, with 8 bases separating them. The CDR3 is 11 amino acids. DNA for the CDR3: TGTGCCAGCACTTGGGGTAATGAGCAGTTCTTC. Amino acid sequence: CASTWGNEQFF.

The rearrangement links TRBV10-3 to TRBJ1-1; TRBD1 matches 7 bases. Germline lookup yields CDR1 ENHRY and CDR2 SYGVKD. The CDR3 length is 11 residues. J lost 4 bases, V lost 10 bases, and 3 bases had no gene match. CDR3 sequence (DNA): TGTGCCACACACAGGGGCACTGAAGCTTTCTTT. Protein product: CATHRGTEAFF.

The chain recombines TRBV19 with TRBJ1-4; D gene ambiguous. The V gene lost 9 bases and the J gene lost 2 bases, with 19 bases spanning the gap. Per the germline V gene, CDR1 is LNHDA and CDR2 is SQIVND (reference sequence). The CDR3 extends over 16 amino acids. The CDR3 DNA follows: TGTGCCAGCAATGACGGTGGTCTCGAGACTAATGAAAAACTGTTTTTT. It specifies CASNDGGLETNEKLFF.

The rearrangement joins TRBV28 to TRBJ1-6, with 7 nucleotides matching TRBD1. Germline assignment: CDR1 MDHEN and CDR2 SYDVKM. The CDR3 is 16 amino acids. Unmatched junction bases numbered 12, after V lost 6 bases and J lost 7 bases. The CDR3 DNA reads as TGTGCCAGCAGACTCTTATACAGGGGTTTAAATTCACCCCTCCACTTT. Encoded protein: CASRLLYRGLNSPLHF.

V usage is TRBV15 and J usage is TRBJ2-2, with D perhaps assigned TRBD1 or TRBD2 (6 bases each). The length of the CDR3 is 17 residues. Germline V gene sequence: CDR1 LNHNV, CDR2 YYDKDF (reference sequence). Trimming shortened V by 0 bases and J by 7 bases, and 18 bases separated the two germline ends. For the CDR3, the DNA is TGTGCCACCAGCAGAGATGATCCCCGGGGGCCTGGCGGGGAGCTGTTTTTT. This gives the protein CATSRDDPRGPGGELFF.

This clone appeared once. The chain recombines TRBV11-2 with TRBJ2-7, with 7 positions matching TRBD1. The CDR3 length is 16 residues. Trimming removed 0 bases from V and 3 bases from J; junction bases left unmatched: 8. Per the germline V gene, CDR1 is SGHAT and CDR2 is FQNNGV. DNA for the CDR3: TGTGCCAGCAGCTTAGACCTAGGGGACAGAAACTACGAGCAGTACTTC. Its translation is CASSLDLGDRNYEQYF. Together with reference TRBV11-2 and TRBJ2-7, the CDR3 gives the full variable domain: EAGVAQSPRYKIIEKRQSVAFWCNPISGHATLYWYQQILGQGPKLLIQFQNNGVVDDSQLPKDRFSAERLKGVDSTLKIQPAKLEDSAVYLCASSLDLGDRNYEQYFGPGTRLTVT.

The V gene is TRBV11-2, the J gene TRBJ1-3; D not certain. Trimming removed 3 bases at V and 2 bases at J, with 14 bases between. Germline loops: CDR1 SGHAT, CDR2 FQNNGV. The CDR3 has 16 amino acids. CDR3 bases: TGTGCCAGCAGCTTCTCACTCGGTGGCGCTGGAAACACCATATATTTT. This encodes CASSFSLGGAGNTIYF.

This clone was picked up a small number of times. The genes are TRBV6-5 and TRBJ1-6, with TRBD1 matching over 7 bases. Per germline, CDR1 MNHEY and CDR2 SVGAGI. The CDR3 runs 16 residues. V gave up 2 bases and J gave up 10 bases; unmatched junction bases: 11. CDR3 nucleotides: TGTGCCAGCAGTTACGAAAGACAGGGACGACACTCACCCCTCCACTTT. It specifies CASSYERQGRHSPLHF.

The gene calls are TRBV19 and TRBJ2-1; 8 bases agree with TRBD1. Per the germline V gene, CDR1 is LNHDA and CDR2 is SQIVND (reference sequence). The CDR3 length is 15 residues. V trimming: 2 bases; J trimming: 1 base; junction bases outside the gene matches: 1. The DNA of the CDR3 is TGTGCCAGTAGTATAACAGGGGGGTCCTACAATGAGCAGTTCTTC. Protein product: CASSITGGSYNEQFF.

The genes are TRBV6-5 and TRBJ1-5, with 9 bases that match TRBD1. CDR3 size: 10 residues. In germline, CDR1 is MNHEY, CDR2 SVGAGI. The CDR3 sequence is CGTGEQPQHF. CDR3 sequence (DNA): TGTGGGACAGGGGAACAGCCCCAGCATTTT.

The J gene is TRBJ2-1, the V gene TRBV4-1, with D possibly matching TRBD1 (6 bases). The CDR3 spans 13 residues. Germline CDR1 reads MGHRA; CDR2 reads YSYEKL. V shed 3 bases and J shed 10 bases, with 13 bases lying between them. CDR3 protein: CASSQPQDSEQFF. The CDR3 region has the DNA TGCGCCAGCAGCCAGCCACAGGACAGCGAGCAGTTCTTC.

The sample holds a few counts of this clone. This chain connects TRBV23-1 to TRBJ1-2; maybe TRBD1 (6 bases). TRBV23-1 counts as an open reading frame of uncertain function. Trimming left V 0 bases short and J 5 bases short, with 10 bases between. The CDR3 totals 14 residues. The CDR3 reads CASSQSGQGYGYTF. CDR3 bases: TGCGCCAGCAGTCAATCTGGGCAGGGGTATGGCTACACCTTC.

This clone was seen a single time. This chain connects TRBV25-1 to TRBJ1-2, with a weak D call TRBD1 (5 bases). Germline V gene data show CDR1 as MGHDK and CDR2 as SYGVNS. Trimming pared 4 bases from V and 8 bases from J, leaving 8 bases between. The CDR3 has 11 amino acids. The CDR3 region has the DNA TGTGCCAGCAGTGGGGGGTGGGGCTACACCTTC. The encoded protein is CASSGGWGYTF.

CDR3 sequence reads: CSVPQGASVYTF. The CDR3 DNA follows: TGCAGCGTACCACAGGGGGCAAGCGTCTACACCTTC. The V call is TRBV29-1, the J call TRBJ1-2, with 9 bases identical to TRBD1. V gave up 6 bases and J gave up 10 bases; unmatched junction bases: 9. Germline CDR1 SQVTM, CDR2 ANQGSEA. This CDR3 comprises 12 residues. The full variable domain, its missing parts supplied by reference TRBV29-1 and TRBJ1-2, is SAVISQKPSRDICQRGTSLTIQCQVDSQVTMMFWYRQQPGQSLTLIATANQGSEATYESGFVIDKFPISRPNLTFSTLTVSNMSPEDSSIYLCSVPQGASVYTFGSGTRLTVV.

In this sample, this clone turned up a few times. The chain combines TRBV7-9 with TRBJ1-1, with D perhaps matching TRBD1 (6 bases). The CDR3 length is 14 residues. V lost 2 bases and J lost 3, with 10 bases in between. The V gene's germline CDR1 is SEHNR and CDR2 FQNEAQ (reference sequence). CDR3 bases: TGTGCCAGCAGCTTAAGAAACAGGGACACTGAAGCTTTCTTT. Its translation is CASSLRNRDTEAFF.

The chain recombines TRBV9 with TRBJ2-1; D call uncertain. Germline CDR1 reads SGDLS; CDR2 reads YYNGEE. The CDR3 runs 14 residues. The V gene lost 3 bases and the J gene lost 7 bases, with 14 bases spanning the gap. CDR3 sequence reads: CASSGRNLANEQFF. The CDR3 nucleotides are TGTGCCAGCAGCGGACGTAATCTTGCGAATGAGCAGTTCTTC.

The rearrangement uses TRBV5-1 and TRBJ1-6; the D is unclear. The CDR3 runs to 14 residues. CDR1 is SGHRS, CDR2 YFSETQ, per germline. The V end was cut by 0 bases, the J end by 6 bases, with 7 bases between. CDR3 in amino acids: CASSLGTANSPLHF. The CDR3 DNA reads as TGCGCCAGCAGCTTGGGGACCGCTAATTCACCCCTCCACTTT.

This sequence joins TRBV5-1 and TRBJ2-7; D remains unclear. CDR1 and CDR2 from the germline V gene are SGHRS and YFSETQ. V lost 2 bases to trimming and J lost 3 bases, with 9 bases between them. The CDR3 length is 13 residues. DNA of the CDR3: TGCGCCAGCAGCTTACAAAGACACTACGAGCAGTACTTC. Translated, it gives CASSLQRHYEQYF. The complete variable domain, with remaining parts taken from reference TRBV5-1 and TRBJ2-7, reads KAGVTQTPRYLIKTRGQQVTLSCSPISGHRSVSWYQQTPGQGLQFLFEYFSETQRNKGNFPGRFSGRQFSNSRSEMNVSTLELGDSALYLCASSLQRHYEQYFGPGTRLTVT.

This chain links TRBV6-5 with TRBJ1-2; 8 bases are shared with TRBD1. This CDR3 is built from 13 residues. Germline CDR1 and CDR2: MNHEY and SVGAGI. Trimming took 2 bases from V and 8 from J; bases not matched to a gene: 4. The DNA for the CDR3 is TGTGCCAGCAGTTACGACAGGGGCAGGGGCTACACCTTC. It encodes CASSYDRGRGYTF.

The V call is TRBV2, the J call TRBJ1-5; 9 bases fit TRBD1. In germline, CDR1 is SNHLY, CDR2 FYNNEI. CDR3 length equals 15 residues. Germline trimming cut 7 bases from V and 2 bases from J; bases unmatched to any gene: 6. CDR3 sequence: CASTLRTGGNQPQHF. In DNA, the CDR3 is TGTGCCAGCACTCTTCGGACAGGGGGCAATCAGCCCCAGCATTTT.